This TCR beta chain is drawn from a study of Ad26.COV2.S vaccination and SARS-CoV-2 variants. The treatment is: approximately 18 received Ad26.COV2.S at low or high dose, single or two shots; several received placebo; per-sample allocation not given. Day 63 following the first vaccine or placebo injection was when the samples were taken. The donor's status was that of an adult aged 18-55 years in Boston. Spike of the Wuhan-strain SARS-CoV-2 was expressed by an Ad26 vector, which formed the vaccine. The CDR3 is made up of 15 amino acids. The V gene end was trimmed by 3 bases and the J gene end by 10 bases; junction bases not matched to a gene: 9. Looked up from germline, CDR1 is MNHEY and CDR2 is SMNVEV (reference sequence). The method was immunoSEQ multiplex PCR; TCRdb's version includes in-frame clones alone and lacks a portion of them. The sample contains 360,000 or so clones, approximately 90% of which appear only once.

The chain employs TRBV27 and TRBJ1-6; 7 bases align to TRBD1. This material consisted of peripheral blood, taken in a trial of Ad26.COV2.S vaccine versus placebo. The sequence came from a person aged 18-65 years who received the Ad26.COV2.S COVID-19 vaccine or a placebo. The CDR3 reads CASSLTGFGGSPLHF. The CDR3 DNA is TGTGCCAGCAGTTTGACAGGGTTTGGGGGATCACCCCTCCACTTT.